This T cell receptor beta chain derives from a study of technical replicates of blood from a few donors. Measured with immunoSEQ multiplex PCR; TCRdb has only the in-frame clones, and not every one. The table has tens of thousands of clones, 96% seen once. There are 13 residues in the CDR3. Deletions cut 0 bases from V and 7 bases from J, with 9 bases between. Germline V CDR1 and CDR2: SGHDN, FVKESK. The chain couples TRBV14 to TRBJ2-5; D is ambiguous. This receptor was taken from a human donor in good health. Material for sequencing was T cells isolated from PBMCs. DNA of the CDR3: TGTGCCAGCAGCCAAGAAATTTCAGGGACCCAGTACTTC. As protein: CASSQEISGTQYF.